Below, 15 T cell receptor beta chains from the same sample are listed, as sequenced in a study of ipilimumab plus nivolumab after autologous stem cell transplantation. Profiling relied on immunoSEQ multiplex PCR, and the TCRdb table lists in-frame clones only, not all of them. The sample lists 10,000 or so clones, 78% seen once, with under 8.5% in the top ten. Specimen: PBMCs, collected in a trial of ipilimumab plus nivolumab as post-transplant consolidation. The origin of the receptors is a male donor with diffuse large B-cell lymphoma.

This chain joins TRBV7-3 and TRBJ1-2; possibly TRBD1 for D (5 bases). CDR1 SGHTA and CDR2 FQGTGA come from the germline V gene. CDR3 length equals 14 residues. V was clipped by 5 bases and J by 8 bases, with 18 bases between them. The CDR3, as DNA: TGTGCCAGCAGCACAGGACTCCCGCTTGCGGGCTACACCTTC. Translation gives CASSTGLPLAGYTF.

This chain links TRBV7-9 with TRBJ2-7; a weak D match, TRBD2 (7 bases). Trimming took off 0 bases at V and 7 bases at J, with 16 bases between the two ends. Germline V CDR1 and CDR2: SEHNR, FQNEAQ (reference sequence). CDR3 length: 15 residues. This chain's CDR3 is CASSLAGGAAGEQYF. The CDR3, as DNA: TGTGCCAGCAGCTTAGCAGGGGGGGCAGCTGGAGAGCAGTACTTC.

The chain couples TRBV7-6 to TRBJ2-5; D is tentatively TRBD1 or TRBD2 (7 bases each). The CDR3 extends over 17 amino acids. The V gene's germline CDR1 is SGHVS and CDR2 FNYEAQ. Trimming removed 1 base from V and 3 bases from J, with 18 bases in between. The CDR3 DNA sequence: TGTGCCAGCAGCTTAGATCCCCCAGGGGGAGGGGAAGAGACCCAGTACTTC. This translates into CASSLDPPGGGEETQYF.

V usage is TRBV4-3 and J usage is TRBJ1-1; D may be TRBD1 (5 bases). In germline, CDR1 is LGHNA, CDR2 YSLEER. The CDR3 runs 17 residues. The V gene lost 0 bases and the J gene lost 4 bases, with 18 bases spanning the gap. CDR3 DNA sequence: TGCGCCAGCAGCCAAGATCCCGCCCGGGCGGGGGGCACTGAAGCTTTCTTT. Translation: CASSQDPARAGGTEAFF.

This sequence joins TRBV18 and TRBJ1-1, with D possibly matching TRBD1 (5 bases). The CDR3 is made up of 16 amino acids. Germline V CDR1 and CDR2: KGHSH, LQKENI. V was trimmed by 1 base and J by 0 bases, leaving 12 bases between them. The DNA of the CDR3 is TGTGCCAGCTCACCACAACAGACAGACATGAACACTGAAGCTTTCTTT. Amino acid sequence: CASSPQQTDMNTEAFF.

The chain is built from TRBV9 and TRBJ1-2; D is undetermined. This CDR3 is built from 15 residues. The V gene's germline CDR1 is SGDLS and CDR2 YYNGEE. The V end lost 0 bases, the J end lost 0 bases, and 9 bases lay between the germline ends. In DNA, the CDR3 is TGTGCCAGCAGCGTAGAAAGTAAAACTAACTATGGCTACACCTTC. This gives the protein CASSVESKTNYGYTF. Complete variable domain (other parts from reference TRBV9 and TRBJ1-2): DSGVTQTPKHLITATGQRVTLRCSPRSGDLSVYWYQQSLDQGLQFLIQYYNGEERAKGNILERFSAQQFPDLHSELNLSSLELGDSALYFCASSVESKTNYGYTFGSGTRLTVV.

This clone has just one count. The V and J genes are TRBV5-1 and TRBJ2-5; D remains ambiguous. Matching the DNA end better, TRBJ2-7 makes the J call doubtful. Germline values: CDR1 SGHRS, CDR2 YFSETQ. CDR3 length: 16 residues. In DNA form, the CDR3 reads TGCGCCAGCAGCTCGGGCCAGCAGGAGATGAGTTACGAGCAGTACTTC. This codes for CASSSGQQEMSYEQYF.

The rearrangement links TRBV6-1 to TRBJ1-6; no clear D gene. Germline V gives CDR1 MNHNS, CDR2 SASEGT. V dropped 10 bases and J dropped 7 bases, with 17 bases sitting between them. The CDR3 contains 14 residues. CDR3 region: CATHRTQKNSPLHF. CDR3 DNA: TGTGCCACCCACCGGACCCAGAAAAATTCACCCCTCCACTTT.

In DNA form, the CDR3 reads TGCGCCAGCAGCGGGAGCGGGGACAGCGATACGCAGTATTTT. Protein sequence: CASSGSGDSDTQYF. The chain joins TRBV5-1 to TRBJ2-3, with D tentatively TRBD1 or TRBD2 (7 bases each). The ends were cut back, 4 bases at V and 6 bases at J, with 15 bases in the middle. The CDR3 is 14 amino acids. Germline-derived CDR1 and CDR2 are SGHRS and YFSETQ.

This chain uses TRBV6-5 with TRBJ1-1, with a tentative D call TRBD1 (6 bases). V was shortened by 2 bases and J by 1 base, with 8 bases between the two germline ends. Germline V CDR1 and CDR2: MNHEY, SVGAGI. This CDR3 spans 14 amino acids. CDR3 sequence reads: CASSYQGQNTEAFF. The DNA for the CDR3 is TGTGCCAGCAGTTACCAGGGACAGAACACTGAAGCTTTCTTT.

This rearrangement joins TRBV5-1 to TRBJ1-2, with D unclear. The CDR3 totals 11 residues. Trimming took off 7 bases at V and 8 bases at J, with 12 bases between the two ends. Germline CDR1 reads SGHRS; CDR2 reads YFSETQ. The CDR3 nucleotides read TGCGCCAGCGGCTATGAAACCGGCTACACCTTC. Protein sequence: CASGYETGYTF.

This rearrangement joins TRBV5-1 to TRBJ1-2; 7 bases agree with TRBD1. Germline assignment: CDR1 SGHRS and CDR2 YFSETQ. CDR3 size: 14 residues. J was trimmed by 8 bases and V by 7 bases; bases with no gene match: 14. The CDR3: CASWDSPLMGGYTF. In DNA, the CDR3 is TGCGCCAGCTGGGACAGCCCCTTAATGGGGGGCTACACCTTC.

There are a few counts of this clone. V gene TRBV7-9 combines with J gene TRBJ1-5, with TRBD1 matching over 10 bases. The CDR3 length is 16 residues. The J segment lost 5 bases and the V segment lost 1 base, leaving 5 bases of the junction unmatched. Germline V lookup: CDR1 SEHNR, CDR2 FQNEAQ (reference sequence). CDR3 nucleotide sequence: TGTGCCAGCAGCTTAGGACAGGGGGCGGCTGATCAGCCCCAGCATTTT. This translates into CASSLGQGAADQPQHF.

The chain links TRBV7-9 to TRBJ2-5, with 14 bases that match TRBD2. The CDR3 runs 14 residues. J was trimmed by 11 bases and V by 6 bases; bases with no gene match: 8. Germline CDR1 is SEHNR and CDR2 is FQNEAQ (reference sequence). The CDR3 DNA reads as TGTGCCAGCAGTTCGACTAGCGGGGGGGATGAGCAGTACTTC. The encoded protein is CASSSTSGGDEQYF.

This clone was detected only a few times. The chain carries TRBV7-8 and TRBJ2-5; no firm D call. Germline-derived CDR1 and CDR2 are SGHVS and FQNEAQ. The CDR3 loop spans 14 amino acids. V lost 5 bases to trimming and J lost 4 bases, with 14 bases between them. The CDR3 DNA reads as TGTGCCAGCAGCCGATTCATAGGCGTAGAGACCCAGTACTTC. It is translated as CASSRFIGVETQYF.